The entry below describes one T cell receptor (beta chain). Antigen: not known. Germline V gives CDR1 MNHEY, CDR2 SMNVEV (reference sequence). The CDR3 length is 11 residues. V was trimmed by 6 bases and J by 5 bases, leaving 5 bases between them. The entry originates in a study of cytomegalovirus exposure and HLA in healthy donors. Study-level points and caveats: Presence/absence analysis assumed near-uniform sequencing depth across donors. One later analysis reportedly identified an Asian-associated ancestry cluster that showed fewer N-insertions than the approximately 700-donor mean.

PCR was performed using 60 Vbeta and 13 Jbeta primers. Clones were read by immunoSEQ multiplex PCR, and TCRdb kept only the in-frame ones, dropping some. This sample carries about 190,000 clones, around 86% of them seen once, and the ten largest clones take about 5.7%. V and J are TRBV27 and TRBJ2-1, with no clear D. What was sequenced was PBMCs. The sequence was collected from a man aged 40-50 years in good health and CMV-seropositive. CDR3 DNA sequence: TGTGCCAGCAGCGCGGACAATGAGCAGTTCTTC. It translates to CASSADNEQFF.